These 13 T cell receptor beta chains were sequenced from one sample in a study of blood T cell repertoires in COVID-19 (dated by TCRdb to between 2020 and 2021). Preparation of the library involved the immunoSEQ multiplex PCR assay. TCRdb obtained this table from immuneACCESS and retained in-frame rearrangements with V and J assigned. These tables miss some clones; where compared with another copy, unresolved V genes account for less than half of the shortfall, and the remainder is unexplained. The sample table contains around 87,000 clones; only one count was recorded for over 70% of them. Approximately 9.2% of the sample lies in the top ten. The specimen was peripheral blood. The receptors originated from a woman older than 75 with acute or convalescent COVID-19.

The chain is built from TRBV11-2 and TRBJ2-3, with 10 bases fitting TRBD1. Looked up from germline, CDR1 is SGHAT and CDR2 is FQNNGV. The trim removed 4 bases at V and 3 bases at J, leaving 7 bases unmatched. This CDR3 contains 16 residues. The CDR3 DNA sequence: TGTGCCAGCAGCTCTGGACGGGACAGGGGAACAGATACGCAGTATTTT. Translated, it gives CASSSGRDRGTDTQYF. The full variable domain, its missing parts supplied by reference TRBV11-2 and TRBJ2-3, is EAGVAQSPRYKIIEKRQSVAFWCNPISGHATLYWYQQILGQGPKLLIQFQNNGVVDDSQLPKDRFSAERLKGVDSTLKIQPAKLEDSAVYLCASSSGRDRGTDTQYFGPGTRLTVL.

This clone was observed once. The chain recombines TRBV28 with TRBJ1-2; D uncertain. Per germline, CDR1 MDHEN and CDR2 SYDVKM. This CDR3 has 15 amino acids. Trimming removed 2 bases from V and 7 bases from J, with 17 bases in between. The CDR3 sequence is CASSLPTRSRSGYTF. CDR3 in DNA: TGTGCCAGCAGTTTACCTACGCGATCTCGGTCTGGCTACACCTTC.

DNA of the CDR3: TGTGCCAGCAGTGGTAGCGGGGGGGCCGGGACCCAGTACTTC. Translating it yields CASSGSGGAGTQYF. The chain recombines TRBV25-1 with TRBJ2-5; 11 bases are shared with TRBD2. Germline CDR1 is MGHDK and CDR2 is SYGVNS. The length of the CDR3 is 14 residues. Trimming at V came to 4 bases and at J to 7 bases, leaving 5 bases not matched to a gene.

The chain is built from TRBV7-9 and TRBJ1-1, with 7 nucleotides matching TRBD1. The CDR3 is 13 amino acids. J lost 1 base, V lost 5 bases, and 1 base had no gene match. CDR1 SEHNR and CDR2 FQNEAQ come from the germline V gene (reference sequence). The CDR3 sequence is CASSRQGNTEAFF. The CDR3 nucleotides read TGTGCCAGCAGCCGACAGGGGAACACTGAAGCTTTCTTT.

This chain connects TRBV12-3 or TRBV12-4 to TRBJ2-7, with D possibly matching TRBD2 (5 bases). This CDR3 is built from 13 residues. Trimming took off 7 bases at V and 6 bases at J, with 16 bases between the two ends. CDR3 protein: CASNFDGVAEQYF. The CDR3 DNA reads as TGTGCCAGCAATTTCGACGGGGTCGCCGAGCAGTACTTC.

V and J are TRBV5-1 and TRBJ1-4; 9 bases line up with TRBD1. CDR1 and CDR2 (germline): SGHRS, YFSETQ. The V segment lost 4 bases and the J segment 5 bases; nucleotides outside the gene matches: 6. The CDR3 spans 15 residues. In DNA, the CDR3 is TGCGCCAGCAGCCCTGGGACAGGGCCAAATGAAAAACTGTTTTTT. The encoded protein is CASSPGTGPNEKLFF.

J is TRBJ2-1 and V is TRBV5-6; possible D gene TRBD2, 5 bases. Germline V gene sequence: CDR1 SGHDT, CDR2 YYEEEE. CDR3 length equals 12 residues. The ends were cut back, 1 base at V and 14 bases at J, with 13 bases in the middle. The DNA for the CDR3 is TGTGCCAGCAGCTTGATCCCTAGCAAGGAGTTCTTC. It is translated as CASSLIPSKEFF.

V usage is TRBV9 and J usage is TRBJ2-5; 7 nucleotides match TRBD1. The germline gives CDR1 SGDLS, CDR2 YYNGEE. The CDR3 is 14 amino acids. Germline trimming cut 2 bases from V and 1 base from J; bases unmatched to any gene: 2. CDR3 sequence reads: CASSVGQFQETQYF. In DNA form, the CDR3 reads TGTGCCAGCAGCGTGGGACAGTTCCAAGAGACCCAGTACTTC.

The chain employs TRBV6-2 or TRBV6-3 and TRBJ2-7; 9 positions agree with TRBD1. The J segment lost 6 bases and the V segment lost 5 bases, leaving 14 bases of the junction unmatched. Germline loops: CDR1 MNHEY, CDR2 SVGEGT. The CDR3 has 16 residues. In nucleotides, the CDR3 is TGTGCCAGCAGTCCCCGGGGACAGGGAGGATCTACCGAGCAGTACTTC. This sequence encodes CASSPRGQGGSTEQYF.

This sequence joins TRBV7-2 and TRBJ2-1; D might be TRBD1 (6 bases). The germline V gene encodes CDR1 SGHTA and CDR2 FQGNSA. Trimming cost V 3 bases and J 6 bases, with 9 bases left between them. This CDR3 is 13 amino acids long. In DNA, the CDR3 is TGTGCCAGCAGCTTGGGGACAACCAATGAGCAGTTCTTC. Translation gives CASSLGTTNEQFF.

The genes are TRBV7-9 and TRBJ1-5, with TRBD1 as a possible D gene (5 bases). The CDR3 length is 13 residues. The germline V and J ends were trimmed by 3 bases and 6 bases, with 9 bases remaining between them. Germline V gene lookup returns CDR1 SEHNR and CDR2 FQNEAQ (reference sequence). The CDR3 region is CASSFSGFQPQHF. CDR3 coding DNA: TGTGCCAGCAGCTTCTCAGGGTTTCAGCCCCAGCATTTT.

This chain connects TRBV20-1 to TRBJ1-2; no firm D call. V shed 8 bases and J shed 1 base, with 8 bases lying between them. This CDR3 region has 11 residues. CDR1 DFQATT and CDR2 SNEGSKA come from the germline V gene (reference sequence). The DNA for the CDR3 is TGCAGTTGTTCTAATAACTATGGCTACACCTTC. Translated: CSCSNNYGYTF.

The chain employs TRBV18 and TRBJ1-2; TRBD1 might be the D (6 bases). Germline-derived CDR1 and CDR2 are KGHSH and LQKENI. Trimming left V 2 bases short and J 6 bases short, with 19 bases between. This CDR3 has 16 residues. The CDR3 reads CASSPYIQGGLDGYTF. The CDR3 DNA reads as TGTGCCAGCTCACCATATATACAGGGAGGGCTAGATGGCTACACCTTC.